The 10 T cell receptor beta chains reported below all come from one sample, sequenced in a study of CD8+CD57+ T cells in acquired aplastic anemia. CD8+CD57+ cell expansion had been shown by flow cytometry in patients chosen for sequencing. It was genomic DNA that served as the template for profiling TCR beta VDJ and CDR3. TCRdb re-derived calls from the reads in MiXCR, one entry per CDR3 protein. The sample carries about 180,000 distinct CDR3 sequences, around 60% recorded once. Material: sorted CD4+, CD8+, or CD8+CD57+ T cells (not recorded which) from PBMCs. These receptors were taken from a human donor with aplastic anemia.

The chain joins TRBV25-1 to TRBJ2-1; 8 bases line up with TRBD2. In germline, CDR1 is MGHDK, CDR2 SYGVNS. The trim removed 0 bases at V and 0 bases at J, leaving 4 bases unmatched. CDR3 length equals 17 residues. This CDR3 is CASSEYGAGGSYNEQFF. The CDR3 DNA reads TGTGCCAGCAGTGAATACGGTGCGGGAGGCTCCTACAATGAGCAGTTCTTC.

This clonotype turned up a few times. This CDR3 is CSVAVTDTNQPQHF. In nucleotides, the CDR3 is TGCAGCGTTGCTGTGACAGACACCAATCAGCCCCAGCATTTT. The chain combines TRBV29-1 with TRBJ1-5; D possibly corresponds to TRBD1 (5 bases). The germline V gene encodes CDR1 SQVTM and CDR2 ANQGSEA. The V end was cut by 4 bases, the J end by 3 bases, with 13 bases between. The CDR3 spans 14 residues.

The rearrangement links TRBV10-3 to TRBJ1-3; a possible D gene is TRBD1 (6 bases). Germline loops: CDR1 ENHRY, CDR2 SYGVKD. V was trimmed by 4 bases and J by 0 bases, leaving 7 bases between them. This CDR3 contains 14 residues. CDR3 DNA sequence: TGTGCCATCAGTGGGGGGCGCTCTGGAAACACCATATATTTT. Amino acids: CAISGGRSGNTIYF.

The chain has TRBV29-1 and TRBJ2-7, with 12 bases aligning to TRBD1. The germline CDR1 and CDR2 sequences are SQVTM and ANQGSEA. With V trimmed by 4 bases and J by 4 bases, 5 bases remained unmatched. This CDR3 spans 14 amino acids. As DNA, the CDR3 is TGCAGCGTTGGGGGGACAGGGGGCGATTACGAGCAGTACTTC. It codes for CSVGGTGGDYEQYF.

This chain joins TRBV20-1 and TRBJ2-7; tentatively, D is TRBD1 or TRBD2 (5 bases each). Trimming shortened V by 3 bases and J by 3 bases, and 15 bases separated the two germline ends. The CDR3 is made up of 14 amino acids. Germline loops: CDR1 DFQATT, CDR2 SNEGSKA (reference sequence). CDR3 DNA sequence: TGCAGTGCTAGGGATACGGGACGGGACTACGAGCAGTACTTC. Amino acid sequence: CSARDTGRDYEQYF.

Ten or more counts support this clonotype. The chain joins TRBV4-1 to TRBJ2-7, with 7 bases lining up with TRBD2. There are 15 residues in the CDR3. With V trimmed by 0 bases and J by 4 bases, 6 bases remained unmatched. From germline, CDR1 is MGHRA and CDR2 YSYEKL. Written as DNA, the CDR3 is TGCGCCAGCAGCCAAGACCGGGGTAGCGGGTACGAGCAGTACTTC. This gives the protein CASSQDRGSGYEQYF.

The genes are TRBV7-3 and TRBJ2-1; D perhaps matches TRBD2 (7 bases). The CDR3 spans 16 residues. The germline V and J ends were trimmed by 5 bases and 3 bases, with 17 bases remaining between them. Germline V gene sequence: CDR1 SGHTA, CDR2 FQGTGA. CDR3 DNA: TGTGCCAGCAGCCGTGAGGGGGGGCTCTTCTACAATGAGCAGTTCTTC. Translation gives CASSREGGLFYNEQFF.

CDR3 nucleotides: TGTGCCAGCAGTTACTCGGTCCAGGGGGCCTATGGCTACACCTTC. Translating it yields CASSYSVQGAYGYTF. The gene calls are TRBV6-5 and TRBJ1-2, with 8 nucleotides matching TRBD1. Germline CDR1 is MNHEY and CDR2 is SVGAGI. The CDR3 extends over 15 amino acids. The junction had 4 bases not matched to a gene; V was cut back by 0 bases and J by 4 bases.

The V call is TRBV10-3, the J call TRBJ2-1; 13 nucleotides match TRBD2. Trimming at V came to 10 bases and at J to 3 bases, leaving 9 bases not matched to a gene. CDR3 length: 16 amino acids. Per germline, CDR1 ENHRY and CDR2 SYGVKD. This CDR3 is CASSWTSGGLYNEQFF. The CDR3 DNA is TGTGCCAGCAGCTGGACTAGCGGGGGTCTCTACAATGAGCAGTTCTTC.

This sequence joins TRBV15 and TRBJ1-1; D is ambiguous. Trimming pared 0 bases from V and 7 bases from J, leaving 9 bases between. The germline V gene encodes CDR1 LNHNV and CDR2 YYDKDF (reference sequence). The CDR3 has 13 residues. CDR3 bases: TGTGCCACCAGCAGAGATGCGTTGGGTGAAGCTTTCTTT. Amino acids: CATSRDALGEAFF.